A single sample gave rise to the 24 T cell receptor beta chains below, sequenced in a study of tissue T cells after allogeneic stem cell transplantation (dated by TCRdb to between 2021 and 2023). Taken with the paper, the label for time point translates to: human tissue collected at research (rapid) autopsy. Libraries came from the immunoSEQ multiplex PCR assay. The table was pulled from immuneACCESS by TCRdb, which kept in-frame rearrangements only. Such tables lose some clones; where checked, under half of the loss comes from unresolved V genes, and the rest has no known cause. This sample holds about 690 clones; approximately 50% were observed only once. In total, the top ten clones hold under 45% of the sample. The starting material was blood, obtained at autopsy. The receptors were gathered from a male patient of 60 years or more with steroid-refractory graft-versus-host disease after an allogeneic stem cell transplant. Where a transplant has occurred, the graft donor may have supplied some of the T cells.

This rearrangement joins TRBV11-2 to TRBJ2-5, with D possibly called TRBD1 or TRBD2 (5 bases each). V was cut by 5 bases and J by 5 bases, with 15 bases left in between. This CDR3 has 14 amino acids. CDR1 and CDR2 from the germline V gene are SGHAT and FQNNGV. CDR3 in DNA: TGTGCCAGCAGCCCCCCAGGGAGATGGGAGACCCAGTACTTC. This translates into CASSPPGRWETQYF. Using reference TRBV11-2 and TRBJ2-5 for the parts outside the CDR3, the full variable domain is EAGVAQSPRYKIIEKRQSVAFWCNPISGHATLYWYQQILGQGPKLLIQFQNNGVVDDSQLPKDRFSAERLKGVDSTLKIQPAKLEDSAVYLCASSPPGRWETQYFGPGTRLLVL.

V and J are TRBV27 and TRBJ2-7; 9 bases match TRBD2. Germline CDR1 and CDR2: MNHEY and SMNVEV (reference sequence). The CDR3 runs to 17 residues. Trimming at V came to 2 bases and at J to 4 bases, leaving 12 bases not matched to a gene. As DNA, the CDR3 is TGTGCCAGCAGTTTAACCCCACCTCGCCTAGCGGGGTACGAGCAGTACTTC. Encoded protein: CASSLTPPRLAGYEQYF.

This clone was picked up one time. V is TRBV5-6 and J is TRBJ1-4; 10 nucleotides align to TRBD1. In germline, CDR1 is SGHDT, CDR2 YYEEEE. J lost 10 bases, V lost 2 bases, and 11 bases had no gene match. The CDR3 consists of 16 residues. CDR3 sequence reads: CASSLSSTGQGRKLFF. The CDR3 coding sequence is TGTGCCAGCAGCTTATCTAGCACGGGACAGGGGAGAAAACTGTTTTTT.

This clone came up a few times. CDR3 in DNA: TGTGCCAGCAGTTCCTTGGGGGTTGAGCAGTACTTC. Translating it yields CASSSLGVEQYF. The genes are TRBV5-5 and TRBJ2-7, with D perhaps being TRBD1 or TRBD2 (5 bases each). There are 12 residues in the CDR3. Germline lookup yields CDR1 SGHKS and CDR2 YYEKEE (reference sequence). The germline V and J ends were trimmed by 5 bases and 7 bases, with 13 bases remaining between them.

The chain uses TRBV5-5 and TRBJ2-4, with D possibly matching TRBD1 (6 bases). Germline lookup yields CDR1 SGHKS and CDR2 YYEKEE (reference sequence). Trimming removed 4 bases at V and 9 bases at J, with 11 bases between. CDR3 length: 12 amino acids. This chain's CDR3 is CASSQQGTIQYF. For the CDR3, the DNA is TGTGCCAGCAGCCAACAGGGTACCATTCAGTACTTC.

This clone was picked up a small number of times. Given a much more abundant clone one base away, this may be a read error. The J gene is TRBJ2-5, the V gene TRBV5-6, with TRBD2 matching 8 bases. This CDR3 contains 15 residues. From germline, CDR1 is SGHDT and CDR2 YYEEEE. Written as DNA, the CDR3 is TGTGCCTGCAGCTGGGTGGCCGGGGGGGGAGAGACCCAGTACTTC. This codes for CACSWVAGGGETQYF. Combining the CDR3 with reference TRBV5-6 and TRBJ2-5 gives the whole variable domain DAGVTQSPTHLIKTRGQQVTLRCSPKSGHDTVSWYQQALGQGPQFIFQYYEEEERQRGNFPDRFSGHQFPNYSSELNVNALLLGDSALYLCACSWVAGGGETQYFGPGTRLLVL.

The chain couples TRBV13 to TRBJ2-7, with TRBD1 identical over 9 bases. Germline V CDR1 and CDR2: PRHDT, FYEKMQ (reference sequence). This CDR3 region has 13 residues. The ends lost 4 bases at V and 7 bases at J; junction bases unmatched: 5. CDR3 sequence: CASSSGQGREQYF. The CDR3 bases are TGTGCCAGCAGCTCCGGACAGGGGAGGGAGCAGTACTTC. The variable domain in full, with the rest retrieved from reference TRBV13 and TRBJ2-7, is AAGVIQSPRHLIKEKRETATLKCYPIPRHDTVYWYQQGPGQDPQFLISFYEKMQSDKGSIPDRFSAQQFSDYHSELNMSSLELGDSALYFCASSSGQGREQYFGPGTRLTVT.

This chain uses TRBV9 with TRBJ2-5, with unresolved D. Per the germline V gene, CDR1 is SGDLS and CDR2 is YYNGEE. This CDR3 has 14 residues. V was shortened by 0 bases and J by 5 bases, with 11 bases between the two germline ends. The CDR3 loop reads CASSVDGTVETQYF. The CDR3 coding sequence is TGTGCCAGCAGCGTAGATGGAACAGTGGAGACCCAGTACTTC.

The chain has TRBV7-2 and TRBJ2-2; a possible D gene is TRBD2 (6 bases). The CDR3 is 15 residues long. The V end was cut by 5 bases, the J end by 6 bases, with 16 bases between. Germline V gives CDR1 SGHTA, CDR2 FQGNSA. CDR3 in amino acids: CASSPGVGLSGELFF. The CDR3 coding sequence is TGTGCCAGCAGCCCGGGGGTGGGGCTCTCCGGGGAGCTGTTTTTT.

In regard to this clone: The same CDR3 also results from other DNA sequences found in this sample. V is TRBV11-2 and J is TRBJ2-7, with D possibly being TRBD2 (7 bases). Trimming pared 6 bases from V and 0 bases from J, leaving 18 bases between. This CDR3 is 16 amino acids long. In germline, CDR1 is SGHAT, CDR2 FQNNGV. DNA of the CDR3: TGTGCCAGCAGGGGGGGGCAGGGGCCGGGCTCCTACGAGCAGTACTTC. It specifies CASRGGQGPGSYEQYF.

On this clone: One end of the junction does not line up with germline, which may come from a read error. The gene calls are TRBV5-6 and TRBJ2-5, with 8 nucleotides matching TRBD2. This CDR3 has 15 amino acids. In germline, CDR1 is SGHDT, CDR2 YYEEEE. The CDR3: CPSCLGAGGGETQYF. CDR3 DNA sequence: TGTCCCAGCTGCTTGGGGGCCGGGGGGGGAGAGACCCAGTACTTC. The full variable domain, rest sourced from reference TRBV5-6 and TRBJ2-5, is DAGVTQSPTHLIKTRGQQVTLRCSPKSGHDTVSWYQQALGQGPQFIFQYYEEEERQRGNFPDRFSGHQFPNYSSELNVNALLLGDSALYLCPSCLGAGGGETQYFGPGTRLLVL.

This chain uses TRBV4-3 with TRBJ1-2; D remains ambiguous. Deletions cut 0 bases from V and 4 bases from J, with 12 bases between. Germline CDR1 is LGHNA and CDR2 is YSLEER. CDR3 length: 15 residues. Here the CDR3 reads CASSQELQSPYGYTF. As DNA, the CDR3 is TGCGCCAGCAGCCAAGAATTACAGTCTCCCTATGGCTACACCTTC.

V and J are TRBV6-5 and TRBJ1-4; 8 bases are a match to TRBD1. This CDR3 is 14 amino acids long. Germline values: CDR1 MNHEY, CDR2 SVGAGI. V lost 5 bases to trimming and J lost 2 bases; unmatched junction nucleotides: 1. The CDR3 DNA reads as TGTGCCAGCAGTCGACAGGGGACTAATGAAAAACTGTTTTTT. Protein sequence: CASSRQGTNEKLFF.

This sequence joins TRBV7-2 and TRBJ1-2; no clear D gene. Looked up from germline, CDR1 is SGHTA and CDR2 is FQGNSA. The V end was cut by 6 bases, the J end by 0 bases, with 11 bases between. The CDR3 has 14 residues. The CDR3 reads CASSPIAANYGYTF. As DNA, the CDR3 is TGTGCCAGCAGTCCGATCGCAGCTAACTATGGCTACACCTTC.

Comment on this clone: Sequence at one end of the junction differs from germline and may be a read error. Other DNA sequences of this sample code for an identical CDR3. The chain uses TRBV5-6 and TRBJ2-5, with TRBD2 matching 9 bases. Germline CDR1 is SGHDT and CDR2 is YYEEEE. This CDR3 is 15 amino acids long. The CDR3, as DNA: TGTGCCAGCAGGTTGGGGGCGGGGGGGGGAGAGACCCAGTACTTC. Translating gives CASRLGAGGGETQYF.

This clone has more than one count but fewer than ten. It differs at one base from a far larger clone, so likely a read error. Other DNA sequences in the same sample also yield this CDR3. The rearrangement uses TRBV5-6 and TRBJ2-5, with 8 bases aligning to TRBD2. Germline lookup yields CDR1 SGHDT and CDR2 YYEEEE. There are 15 residues in the CDR3. The CDR3 here is CARSLGAGGGETQYF. In DNA, the CDR3 is TGCGCCCGCAGCTTGGGGGCCGGGGGGGGAGAGACCCAGTACTTC.

This CDR3 reads CSAGGSQPQHF. CDR3 nucleotide sequence: TGCAGTGCTGGCGGGAGTCAACCCCAGCATTTT. This chain uses TRBV20-1 with TRBJ1-5; D unclear. Germline CDR1 DFQATT, CDR2 SNEGSKA (reference sequence). The CDR3 is made up of 11 amino acids. V was trimmed by 5 bases and J by 10 bases, leaving 12 bases between them.

As concerns this clone: The likely explanation is a read error, given a far larger clone one base away. At the DNA level, this CDR3 is encoded by other sequences in the same sample as well. The chain links TRBV5-6 to TRBJ2-5, with TRBD2 matching over 8 bases. From germline, CDR1 is SGHDT and CDR2 YYEEEE. The length of the CDR3 is 15 residues. The DNA of the CDR3 is TGTGCCAGCAGGTTGGTGGCCGGGGGGGGAGAGACCCAGTACTTC. Encoded protein: CASRLVAGGGETQYF.

In its sample, this clone ranks as large. The V call is TRBV24-1, the J call TRBJ1-5, with D unresolved. Germline V gene lookup returns CDR1 KGHDR and CDR2 SFDVKD. The CDR3 is 16 residues long. V lost 1 base and J lost 0, with 9 bases in between. CDR3 nucleotide sequence: TGTGCCACCAGTGATTTCCAGGTTCTTAGCAATCAGCCCCAGCATTTT. This sequence encodes CATSDFQVLSNQPQHF.

This clone is large by share. The same CDR3 can be traced to other DNA sequences in this sample. This chain's CDR3 is CASSLEAETQYF. As DNA, the CDR3 is TGTGCCAGCAGCTTAGAAGCAGAGACCCAGTACTTC. The V gene is TRBV11-2, the J gene TRBJ2-5, with D hard to call. This CDR3 has 12 amino acids. Trimming cost V 0 bases and J 4 bases, with 3 bases left between them. The germline gives CDR1 SGHAT, CDR2 FQNNGV. The full variable domain, in which reference TRBV11-2 and TRBJ2-5 provide the parts outside the CDR3, is EAGVAQSPRYKIIEKRQSVAFWCNPISGHATLYWYQQILGQGPKLLIQFQNNGVVDDSQLPKDRFSAERLKGVDSTLKIQPAKLEDSAVYLCASSLEAETQYFGPGTRLLVL.

This clone is termed medium-sized. The chain employs TRBV6-6 and TRBJ2-6; possible D gene TRBD2, 6 bases. This CDR3 has 20 residues. V was shortened by 6 bases and J by 1 base, with 25 bases between the two germline ends. Looked up from germline, CDR1 is MNHNY and CDR2 is SVGAGI (reference sequence). The CDR3 DNA is TGTGCCAGCAGCCGAGGCGGGATCGGGACTTTTATTTCTGGGGCCAACGTCCTGACTTTC. This sequence encodes CASSRGGIGTFISGANVLTF.

The rearrangement links TRBV4-2 to TRBJ1-5; TRBD1 is a possible D gene (6 bases). The CDR3 spans 15 residues. V was cut by 0 bases and J by 6 bases, with 12 bases left in between. CDR1 is LGHNA, CDR2 YNFKEQ, per germline. The CDR3 DNA is TGTGCCAGCAGCCAAGAGAGGAGGGGGGTTCAGCCCCAGCATTTT. This sequence encodes CASSQERRGVQPQHF.

The chain employs TRBV5-1 and TRBJ2-5; 7 bases agree with TRBD2. V lost 1 base to trimming and J lost 2 bases; unmatched junction nucleotides: 2. The CDR3 sequence is 14 residues long. The germline V gene encodes CDR1 SGHRS and CDR2 YFSETQ. CDR3 nucleotides: TGCGCCAGCAGCTTGTCACTAGCGCAAGAGACCCAGTACTTC. It yields the protein CASSLSLAQETQYF.

This clone qualifies as large. This chain joins TRBV11-1 and TRBJ1-6, with 8 positions matching TRBD1. J gave up 7 bases and V 5 bases, and 10 bases lay outside the gene matches. Germline CDR1 is SGHAT and CDR2 is FQDESV (reference sequence). The CDR3 is 16 amino acids. CDR3 loop: CASSPQGDRENSPLHF. The CDR3 region has the DNA TGTGCCAGCAGCCCACAGGGGGATCGGGAAAATTCACCCCTCCACTTT.